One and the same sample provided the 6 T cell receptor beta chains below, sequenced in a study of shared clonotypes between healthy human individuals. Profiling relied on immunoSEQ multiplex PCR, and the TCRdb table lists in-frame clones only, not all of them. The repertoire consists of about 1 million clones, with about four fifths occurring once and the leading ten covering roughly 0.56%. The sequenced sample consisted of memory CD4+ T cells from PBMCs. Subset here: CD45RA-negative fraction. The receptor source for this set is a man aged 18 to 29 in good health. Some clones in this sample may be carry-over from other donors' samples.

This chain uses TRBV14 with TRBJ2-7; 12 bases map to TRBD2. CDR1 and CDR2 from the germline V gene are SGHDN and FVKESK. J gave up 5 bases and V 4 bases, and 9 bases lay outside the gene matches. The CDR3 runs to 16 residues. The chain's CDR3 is CASSPLGLAGLNEQYF. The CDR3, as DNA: TGTGCCAGCAGCCCACTCGGACTAGCGGGATTAAACGAGCAGTACTTC. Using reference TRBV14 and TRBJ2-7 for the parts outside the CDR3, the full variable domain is EAGVTQFPSHSVIEKGQTVTLRCDPISGHDNLYWYRRVMGKEIKFLLHFVKESKQDESGMPNNRFLAERTGGTYSTLKVQPAELEDSGVYFCASSPLGLAGLNEQYFGPGTRLTVT.

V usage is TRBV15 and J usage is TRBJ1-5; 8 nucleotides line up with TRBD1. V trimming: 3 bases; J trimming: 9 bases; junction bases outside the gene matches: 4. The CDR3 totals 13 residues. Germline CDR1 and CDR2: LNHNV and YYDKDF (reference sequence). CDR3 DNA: TGTGCCACCAGCAGGGGGGACAGGCGGCCCCAGCATTTT. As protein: CATSRGDRRPQHF.

The CDR3 is CASSKRVSSTDTQYF. DNA for the CDR3: TGTGCCAGCAGCAAGCGGGTGTCTAGCACAGATACGCAGTATTTT. The chain recombines TRBV9 with TRBJ2-3; D is possibly TRBD2 (6 bases). The V and J ends lost 4 bases and 0 bases respectively, with 12 bases between them. Germline-derived CDR1 and CDR2 are SGDLS and YYNGEE. CDR3 length: 15 amino acids.

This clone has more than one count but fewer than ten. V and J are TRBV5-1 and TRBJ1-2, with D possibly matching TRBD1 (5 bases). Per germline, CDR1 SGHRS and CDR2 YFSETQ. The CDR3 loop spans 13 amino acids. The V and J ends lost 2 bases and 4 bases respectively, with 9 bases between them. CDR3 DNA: TGCGCCAGCAGCTTTGACAGCTCCTATGGCTACACCTTC. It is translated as CASSFDSSYGYTF.

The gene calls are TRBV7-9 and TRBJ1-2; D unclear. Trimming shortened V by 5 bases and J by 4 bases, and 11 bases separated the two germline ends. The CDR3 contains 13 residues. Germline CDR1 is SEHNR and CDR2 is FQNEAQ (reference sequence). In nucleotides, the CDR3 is TGTGCCAGCAGCGTTGACTATTCCTATGGCTACACCTTC. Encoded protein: CASSVDYSYGYTF.

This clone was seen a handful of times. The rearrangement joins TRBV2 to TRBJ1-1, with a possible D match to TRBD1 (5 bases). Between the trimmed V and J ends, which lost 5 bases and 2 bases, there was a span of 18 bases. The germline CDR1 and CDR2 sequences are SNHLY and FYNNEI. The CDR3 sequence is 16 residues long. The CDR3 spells CASSMWGNSANTEAFF. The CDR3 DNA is TGTGCCAGCAGTATGTGGGGGAACAGCGCAAACACTGAAGCTTTCTTT. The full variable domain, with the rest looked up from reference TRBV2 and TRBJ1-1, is EPEVTQTPSHQVTQMGQEVILRCVPISNHLYFYWYRQILGQKVEFLVSFYNNEISEKSEIFDDQFSVERPDGSNFTLKIRSTKLEDSAMYFCASSMWGNSANTEAFFGQGTRLTVV.